The 22 T cell receptor beta chains listed next were all sequenced from one sample in a study of T cell repertoires in cytomegalovirus infection. TCRdb recomputed calls from the reads with MiXCR, one row per CDR3 protein. The sample consists of fewer than 700,000 distinct CDR3 sequences, less than 25% of them appearing once. Sequencing was done on a sample of CD8+ T cells from PBMCs. These receptors were taken from a human donor in good health (CMV status not recorded). Some clones in this sample may be carry-over from other donors' samples.

This clonotype was detected ten times or more. V gene TRBV11-1 combines with J gene TRBJ2-1; D call uncertain. This CDR3 has 12 amino acids. V shed 4 bases and J shed 10 bases, with 11 bases lying between them. Germline values: CDR1 SGHAT, CDR2 FQDESV (reference sequence). CDR3 sequence: CASSSTLQEQFF. The DNA for the CDR3 is TGTGCCAGCAGCTCAACTCTCCAGGAGCAGTTCTTC. Full variable domain (rest looked up from reference TRBV11-1 and TRBJ2-1): EAEVAQSPRYKITEKSQAVAFWCDPISGHATLYWYRQILGQGPELLVQFQDESVVDDSQLPKDRFSAERLKGVDSTLKIQPAELGDSAMYLCASSSTLQEQFFGPGTRLTVL.

The chain joins TRBV10-3 to TRBJ1-4; a possible D gene is TRBD1 (5 bases). The length of the CDR3 is 12 residues. Germline-derived CDR1 and CDR2 are ENHRY and SYGVKD. V shed 8 bases and J shed 8 bases, with 12 bases lying between them. Here the CDR3 reads CAILGGDEKLFF. CDR3 in DNA: TGTGCCATCCTCGGGGGGGACGAAAAACTGTTTTTT.

This clonotype was seen more than once but under ten times. This sequence joins TRBV28 and TRBJ1-1, with D unresolved. This CDR3 is 15 amino acids long. Per the germline V gene, CDR1 is MDHEN and CDR2 is SYDVKM. Deletions cut 3 bases from V and 1 base from J, with 12 bases between. The DNA for the CDR3 is TGTGCCAGCAGTTTTGGGGTCCCTGGGAACACTGAAGCTTTCTTT. Translating gives CASSFGVPGNTEAFF. The whole variable domain, remainder taken from reference TRBV28 and TRBJ1-1, is DVKVTQSSRYLVKRTGEKVFLECVQDMDHENMFWYRQDPGLGLRLIYFSYDVKMKEKGDIPEGYSVSREKKERFSLILESASTNQTSMYLCASSFGVPGNTEAFFGQGTRLTVV.

The gene calls are TRBV28 and TRBJ2-4; D may be TRBD1 (6 bases). The V end lost 3 bases, the J end lost 8 bases, and 11 bases lay between the germline ends. CDR3 length: 13 residues. CDR1 MDHEN and CDR2 SYDVKM come from the germline V gene. The CDR3 DNA reads TGTGCCAGCAGTTTGTACAGGGTGCACATTCAGTACTTC. This codes for CASSLYRVHIQYF.

A word on this clonotype: This is likely a read error, given that the CDR3 carries no conserved phenylalanine or tryptophan at its end. The chain employs TRBV15 and TRBJ2-3; unclear D gene. This CDR3 spans 14 amino acids. In germline, CDR1 is LNHNV, CDR2 YYDKDF (reference sequence). V was pared by 1 base and J by 2 bases, with 7 bases between. CDR3 sequence (DNA): TGTGCCACCAGCAGAGCCCAACACACAGATACGCAGTATTCT. Translating gives CATSRAQHTDTQYS.

About this clonotype itself: Germline is not matched at one junction end, which may reflect a read error. The chain carries TRBV7-2 and TRBJ2-3, with 7 bases identical to TRBD1. The CDR3 covers 17 residues. CDR1 is SGHTA and CDR2 is FQGNSA in the germline V gene. The CDR3, as DNA: TGTGCCAACAGCCCCTCGACAGGGTCCCATCTCAAGGATACGCAGTATTTT. Its translation is CANSPSTGSHLKDTQYF.

This chain uses TRBV5-6 with TRBJ2-3; D perhaps matches TRBD2 (6 bases). Per germline, CDR1 SGHDT and CDR2 YYEEEE. Trimming removed 0 bases from V and 2 bases from J, with 10 bases in between. The CDR3 loop spans 15 amino acids. The CDR3 loop reads CASSLGAGTTDTQYF. The CDR3 region has the DNA TGTGCCAGCAGCTTGGGGGCGGGGACCACAGATACGCAGTATTTT. Full variable domain (rest looked up from reference TRBV5-6 and TRBJ2-3): DAGVTQSPTHLIKTRGQQVTLRCSPKSGHDTVSWYQQALGQGPQFIFQYYEEEERQRGNFPDRFSGHQFPNYSSELNVNALLLGDSALYLCASSLGAGTTDTQYFGPGTRLTVL.

This clonotype has just a few counts. The gene calls are TRBV27 and TRBJ1-2, with TRBD1 matching over 9 bases. This CDR3 region has 14 residues. V was clipped by 11 bases and J by 4 bases; unmatched bases: 11. CDR1 and CDR2 from the germline V gene are MNHEY and SMNVEV (reference sequence). The chain's CDR3 is CAGSADRGGYGYTF. Written as DNA, the CDR3 is TGTGCCGGCTCCGCTGACAGGGGGGGCTATGGCTACACCTTC.

This clonotype occurred many times. The chain links TRBV7-2 to TRBJ2-7; TRBD2 aligns across 11 bases. Germline loops: CDR1 SGHTA, CDR2 FQGNSA. The CDR3 runs to 16 residues. Losses at the gene ends were 0 bases for V and 1 base for J; bases not matched to a gene: 2. The CDR3 loop is CASSLALAGVSYEQYF. CDR3 nucleotides: TGTGCCAGCAGCTTAGCACTAGCGGGGGTATCCTACGAGCAGTACTTC.

This clonotype was counted between two and nine times. The chain uses TRBV7-6 and TRBJ2-2; D ambiguous. Germline CDR1 SGHVS, CDR2 FNYEAQ. This CDR3 is 15 amino acids long. With 0 bases removed from V and 4 bases from J, the gap between germline ends came to 9 bases. CDR3 sequence: CASSLAAGFTGELFF. CDR3 bases: TGTGCCAGCAGCTTAGCGGCAGGATTCACCGGGGAGCTGTTTTTT.

A remark on this clonotype: A much bigger clone sits one base away, suggesting this may be a read error. V is TRBV7-6 and J is TRBJ1-5, with D possibly matching TRBD1 (6 bases). The V end lost 5 bases, the J end lost 3 bases, and 14 bases lay between the germline ends. Germline assignment: CDR1 SGHVS and CDR2 FNYEAQ. The length of the CDR3 is 15 residues. CDR3 DNA: TGTGCCAGCAGCGTTAACGGGGGGCCCAATCAGCCCCAGCATTTT. Protein sequence: CASSVNGGPNQPQHF.

This chain uses TRBV19 with TRBJ2-1; 8 positions agree with TRBD2. The CDR3 length is 15 residues. V lost 3 bases and J lost 3; bases outside the gene matches: 4. Germline loops: CDR1 LNHDA, CDR2 SQIVND (reference sequence). This chain's CDR3 is CASSISAGVYNEQFF. Written as DNA, the CDR3 is TGTGCCAGTAGTATCTCAGCGGGGGTCTACAATGAGCAGTTCTTC.

The chain uses TRBV19 and TRBJ2-7, with a tentative D call TRBD1 (8 bases). Per the germline V gene, CDR1 is LNHDA and CDR2 is SQIVND (reference sequence). CDR3 length: 14 amino acids. Deletions cut 3 bases from V and 3 bases from J, with 12 bases between. CDR3: CASSMTGDYYEQYF. The CDR3 DNA sequence: TGTGCCAGTAGTATGACAGGGGACTACTACGAGCAGTACTTC. Together with reference TRBV19 and TRBJ2-7, the CDR3 gives the full variable domain: DGGITQSPKYLFRKEGQNVTLSCEQNLNHDAMYWYRQDPGQGLRLIYYSQIVNDFQKGDIAEGYSVSREKKESFPLTVTSAQKNPTAFYLCASSMTGDYYEQYFGPGTRLTVT.

In regard to this clonotype: Compared with germline, one end of the junction differs, possibly owing to a read error. V gene TRBV5-3 combines with J gene TRBJ2-2; a weak D match, TRBD1 (6 bases). TRBV5-3 is an open reading frame whose function is uncertain. The length of the CDR3 is 13 residues. The CDR3 is CASSYRVTGELFF. CDR3 in DNA: TGTGCCAGCAGCTACAGGGTGACCGGGGAGCTGTTTTTT.

The genes are TRBV19 and TRBJ2-1; D is unclear. The CDR3 is made up of 12 amino acids. V was shortened by 3 bases and J by 9 bases, with 9 bases between the two germline ends. Germline assignment: CDR1 LNHDA and CDR2 SQIVND (reference sequence). The CDR3 reads CASSISPPEQFF. The DNA for the CDR3 is TGTGCCAGTAGTATTAGTCCCCCTGAGCAGTTCTTC.

This clonotype appeared many times. J is TRBJ2-4 and V is TRBV25-1; D not certain. Trimming pared 2 bases from V and 2 bases from J, leaving 10 bases between. The length of the CDR3 is 15 residues. From germline, CDR1 is MGHDK and CDR2 SYGVNS. CDR3 DNA sequence: TGTGCCAGCAGTGAAAAGAAGGGATCCAAAAACATTCAGTACTTC. Translated, it gives CASSEKKGSKNIQYF.

With regard to this clonotype: A much larger clone lies a single base off, so this may be a read error. The chain carries TRBV12-3 or TRBV12-4 and TRBJ2-2, with 9 bases matching TRBD2. CDR3 length equals 17 residues. The CDR3 region has the DNA TGTACCACCCGAGGGATTAGCGGGGGACCGAACACCGGGGAGCTGTTTTTT. It translates to CTTRGISGGPNTGELFF.

Points on this clonotype: This clone may be a read error of a much larger clone one base away. The chain carries TRBV12-3 or TRBV12-4 and TRBJ2-5; 9 positions agree with TRBD2. CDR3 length: 16 residues. The CDR3 bases are TGTGCCAACAGTTTTTCGGCTAGCGGGGCGGGAGAGACCCAGTACTTC. Translation gives CANSFSASGAGETQYF.

This clonotype was observed a few times. The gene calls are TRBV29-1 and TRBJ2-2; D is perhaps TRBD2 (5 bases). The V gene's germline CDR1 is SQVTM and CDR2 ANQGSEA. The CDR3 extends over 16 amino acids. Trimming removed 6 bases at V and 2 bases at J, with 19 bases between. CDR3 region: CSVAGSAVSNTGELFF. In DNA form, the CDR3 reads TGCAGCGTCGCCGGTTCAGCGGTCTCCAACACCGGGGAGCTGTTTTTT.

The V and J genes are TRBV5-3 and TRBJ2-5; 7 bases are a match to TRBD2. TRBV5-3 is labeled an ORF, and its function is uncertain. Losses at the gene ends were 8 bases for V and 2 bases for J; bases not matched to a gene: 15. The CDR3 runs 16 residues. For the CDR3, the DNA is TGTGCCAGCAGCCAGTGGGGAGCGGGGTCACAAGAGACCCAGTACTTC. Residues: CASSQWGAGSQETQYF.

A few counts support this clonotype. This chain joins TRBV5-6 and TRBJ2-3; 12 bases line up with TRBD1. V gave up 1 base and J gave up 5 bases; unmatched junction bases: 8. The CDR3 runs to 17 residues. The germline gives CDR1 SGHDT, CDR2 YYEEEE. CDR3 in amino acids: CASSLSPGTGGIDTQYF. The CDR3 DNA is TGTGCCAGCAGCTTGAGCCCCGGGACAGGGGGCATAGATACGCAGTATTTT.

The chain joins TRBV19 to TRBJ2-1; TRBD2 matches at 8 bases. The germline CDR1 and CDR2 sequences are LNHDA and SQIVND (reference sequence). The V segment lost 5 bases and the J segment 4 bases; nucleotides outside the gene matches: 7. The CDR3 runs to 15 residues. The CDR3 protein is CASSRGGLLYNEQFF. CDR3 DNA: TGTGCCAGTAGTCGGGGGGGGCTCCTTTACAATGAGCAGTTCTTC.